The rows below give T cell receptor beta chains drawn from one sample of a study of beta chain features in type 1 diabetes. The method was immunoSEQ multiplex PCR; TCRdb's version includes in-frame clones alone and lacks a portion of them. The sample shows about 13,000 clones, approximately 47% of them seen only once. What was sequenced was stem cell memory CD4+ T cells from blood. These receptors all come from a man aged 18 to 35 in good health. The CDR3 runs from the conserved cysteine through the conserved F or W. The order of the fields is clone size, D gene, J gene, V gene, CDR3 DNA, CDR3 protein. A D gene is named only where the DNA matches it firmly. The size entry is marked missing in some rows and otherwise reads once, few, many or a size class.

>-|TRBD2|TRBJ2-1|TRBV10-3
TGTGCCATCAGTGAGGTGCGGGGGGGCTCCAATGAGCAGTTCTTC
CAISEVRGGSNEQFF
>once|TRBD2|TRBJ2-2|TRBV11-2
TGTGCCAGCAGCAGCATAGCGGGGGGGCCCTCCGGGGAGCTGTTTTTT
CASSSIAGGPSGELFF
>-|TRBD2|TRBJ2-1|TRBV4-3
TGCGCCAGCAGCCAAGATATAGCGGGGGGGCCCCGGGAGCAGTTCTTC
CASSQDIAGGPREQFF
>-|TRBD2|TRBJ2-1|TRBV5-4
TGTGCCAGCAGCTCCGGCGGGGGGCTTTACAATGAGCAGTTCTTC
CASSSGGGLYNEQFF
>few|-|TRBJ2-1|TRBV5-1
TGCGCCAGCAGCCCGGACCCAGGGACAACGAGTGAGCAGTTCTTC
CASSPDPGTTSEQFF
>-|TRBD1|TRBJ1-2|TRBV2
TGTGCCAGCAGGGGACTTTTGGGACAGGGGGCGGACTACACCTTC
CASRGLLGQGADYTF
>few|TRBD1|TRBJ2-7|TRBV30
TGTGCCTGGAGTACGGACAGGGGAGGCGAGCAGTACTTC
CAWSTDRGGEQYF
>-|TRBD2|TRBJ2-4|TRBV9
TGTGCCAGCAGCGTAGAAGGTAGCGGGGGTCTAGCCAAAAACATTCAGTACTTC
CASSVEGSGGLAKNIQYF
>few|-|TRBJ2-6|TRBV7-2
TGTGCCAGCAGCTTGACCCAGGGTTCTGGGGCCAACGTCCTGACTTTC
CASSLTQGSGANVLTF
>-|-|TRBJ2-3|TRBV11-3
TGTGCCAGCAGTTCTCGACAGGATACGCAGTATTTT
CASSSRQDTQYF
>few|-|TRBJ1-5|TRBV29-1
TGCAGCGTCGGGGGGGACCATAGCAATCAGCCCCAGCATTTT
CSVGGDHSNQPQHF
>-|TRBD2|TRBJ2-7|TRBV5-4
TGTGCCAGCAGCTTGGGTCTAGCGGGGGGGCCCTCCTACGAGCAGTACTTC
CASSLGLAGGPSYEQYF
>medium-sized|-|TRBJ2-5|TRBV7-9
TGTGCCAGCAGCCCGCTGGGCCGGGAGACCCAGTACTTC
CASSPLGRETQYF
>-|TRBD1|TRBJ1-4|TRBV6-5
TGTGCCAGCAGTACTCGACAGGGGGCGAATGAAAAACTGTTTTTT
CASSTRQGANEKLFF
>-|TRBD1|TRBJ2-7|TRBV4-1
TGCGCCAGCAGCCAAGATCTTTCGGGACAGGGTACCTACGAGCAGTACTTC
CASSQDLSGQGTYEQYF
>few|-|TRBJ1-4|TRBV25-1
TGTGCCAGCAGTGGACAGGTTAATGAAAAACTGTTTTTT
CASSGQVNEKLFF
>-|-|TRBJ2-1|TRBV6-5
TGTGCCAGCAGCCAGAACAATGAGCAGTTCTTC
CASSQNNEQFF
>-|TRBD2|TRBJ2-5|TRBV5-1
TGCGCCAGCAGCTTGGTAGCGGGGGGGCCGGAGACCCAGTACTTC
CASSLVAGGPETQYF
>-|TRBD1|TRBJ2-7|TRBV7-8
TGTGCCAGCAGCTTCCCGGGACAGGGCCGGGCCTACGAGCAGTACTTC
CASSFPGQGRAYEQYF
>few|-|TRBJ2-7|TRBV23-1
TGCGCCAGCAGCCAAGAAACAGACTACGAGCAGTACTTC
CASSQETDYEQYF
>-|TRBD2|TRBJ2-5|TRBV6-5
TGTGCCACCCGGACTAGCGGCCAAGAGACCCAGTACTTC
CATRTSGQETQYF
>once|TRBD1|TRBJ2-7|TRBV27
TGTGCCAGCAGGCGGGGGGCCGGGACAGGGGGCTACGAGCAGTACTTC
CASRRGAGTGGYEQYF
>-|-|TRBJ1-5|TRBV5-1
TGCGCCAGCAGCTTGGGGGGACTCGGCAATCAGCCCCAGCATTTT
CASSLGGLGNQPQHF
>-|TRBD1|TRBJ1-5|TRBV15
TGTGCCACCAGCAGATCGACAGGGATTCGGCAGCCCCAGCATTTT
CATSRSTGIRQPQHF
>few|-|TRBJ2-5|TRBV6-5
TGTGCCAGCAGTCGCCTGACTATCCAAGAGACCCAGTACTTC
CASSRLTIQETQYF
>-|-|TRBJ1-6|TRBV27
TGTGCCAGCAGTTTAATGGAGGAGGTTTCACCCCTCCACTTT
CASSLMEEVSPLHF
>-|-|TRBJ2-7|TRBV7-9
TGTGCCAGCAGCTTCGGGGCAGGGGCCAACTACGAGCAGTACTTC
CASSFGAGANYEQYF
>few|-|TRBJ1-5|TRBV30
TGTGCCTGGAGTGGACAGGGCAATCAGCCCCAGCATTTT
CAWSGQGNQPQHF
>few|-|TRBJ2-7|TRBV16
TGTGCCAGCAGCCCCGGCAGAAATGCGGCTTCCTACGAGCAGTACTTC
CASSPGRNAASYEQYF
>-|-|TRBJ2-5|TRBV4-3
TGCGCCAGCAGCCAAGATTGGGCTCCCCAAGAGACCCAGTACTTC
CASSQDWAPQETQYF
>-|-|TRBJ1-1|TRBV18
TGTGCCAGCTCACCTTCACAGGAGAACACTGAAGCTTTCTTT
CASSPSQENTEAFF
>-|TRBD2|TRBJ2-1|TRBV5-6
TGTGCCAGCAGCCGTCGACTAGCGGGGGGTCTCGATGAGCAGTTCTTC
CASSRRLAGGLDEQFF
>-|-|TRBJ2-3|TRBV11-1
TGTGCCAGCAGCTTAATTTTTACGACTAGCACAGATACGCAGTATTTT
CASSLIFTTSTDTQYF
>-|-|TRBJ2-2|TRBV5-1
TGCGCCAGCAGCTTCGTGACTAGGTCCGGGGAGCTGTTTTTT
CASSFVTRSGELFF
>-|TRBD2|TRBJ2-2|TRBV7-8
TGTGCCAGCAGCTTAGCCTCTGGACTAGCAAGCCCCGGGGAGCTGTTTTTT
CASSLASGLASPGELFF
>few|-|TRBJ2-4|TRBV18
TGTGCCAGCGCAACTCCGGACATTCAGTACTTC
CASATPDIQYF
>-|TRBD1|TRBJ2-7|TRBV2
TGTGCCAGCACCTCATCCAGGGGGCATAACGAGCAGTACTTC
CASTSSRGHNEQYF